Listed below are T cell receptor beta chains from one sample, sequenced in a study of control samples from healthy donors and cancer patients. The method was immunoSEQ multiplex PCR; TCRdb's version includes in-frame clones alone and lacks a portion of them. The table shows roughly 120,000 clones, with more than 75% occurring only once. What was sequenced was PBMCs. The receptors were sampled from a woman aged 55-70 years with lung cancer. Both conserved end residues are part of each CDR3. The order of the fields is D gene, V gene, J gene, CDR3 DNA, CDR3 protein. D genes are given only for firm matches.

>NA|TRBV15|TRBJ2-7
TGTGCCACCAGCAGAGGGCCCGATAGCTCCTACGAGCAGTACTTC
CATSRGPDSSYEQYF
>NA|TRBV11-3|TRBJ2-5
TGTGCCAGCAGCTTAGACGGCGGGGTAGAGACCCAGTACTTC
CASSLDGGVETQYF
>NA|TRBV7-8|TRBJ1-4
TGTGCCAGCAGCTTAGCCCCTCCGGGGGGGGATAATGAAAAACTGTTTTTT
CASSLAPPGGDNEKLFF
>NA|TRBV7-9|TRBJ1-1
TGTGCCAGCAGCAACCTCCGGGGGACGGGGGTAACTGAAGCTTTCTTT
CASSNLRGTGVTEAFF
>NA|TRBV12-5|TRBJ2-5
TGTGCTAGTGGCCCCCCCGAGGCCTACCAAGAGACCCAGTACTTC
CASGPPEAYQETQYF
>TRBD2|TRBV6-1|TRBJ2-7
TGTGCCAGCAGTGCGCTAGCGGGAGGGCATTCGTCCTACGAGCAGTACTTC
CASSALAGGHSSYEQYF
>NA|TRBV2|TRBJ1-1
TGTGCCAGCAGTGAATCTCCCCTTTCGGCAGGGAAGAACACTGAAGCTTTCTTT
CASSESPLSAGKNTEAFF
>TRBD1|TRBV4-2|TRBJ1-1
TGTGCCAGCAGCCAAGAATCGGGATGGACAGGGGGCTCCACTGAAGCTTTCTTT
CASSQESGWTGGSTEAFF
>NA|TRBV7-2|TRBJ2-3
TGTGCCAGCAGCTTCACAGTGAAGTTGGATACGCAGTATTTT
CASSFTVKLDTQYF
>NA|TRBV3-1/TRBV3-2|TRBJ2-2
TGTGCCAGCAGCCAAGTGAGGAGCGGGGAGCTGTTTTTT
CASSQVRSGELFF